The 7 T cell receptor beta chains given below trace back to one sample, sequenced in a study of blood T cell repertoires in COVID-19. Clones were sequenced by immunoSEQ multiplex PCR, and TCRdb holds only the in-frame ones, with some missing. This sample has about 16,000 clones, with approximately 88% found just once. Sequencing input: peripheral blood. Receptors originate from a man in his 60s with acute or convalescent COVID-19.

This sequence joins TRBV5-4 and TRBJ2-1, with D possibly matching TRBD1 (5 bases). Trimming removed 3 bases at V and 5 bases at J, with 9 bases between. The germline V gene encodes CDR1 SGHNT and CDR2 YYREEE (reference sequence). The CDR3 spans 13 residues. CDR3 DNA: TGTGCCAGCAGCTACGCAGGGCACAATGAGCAGTTCTTC. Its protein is CASSYAGHNEQFF.

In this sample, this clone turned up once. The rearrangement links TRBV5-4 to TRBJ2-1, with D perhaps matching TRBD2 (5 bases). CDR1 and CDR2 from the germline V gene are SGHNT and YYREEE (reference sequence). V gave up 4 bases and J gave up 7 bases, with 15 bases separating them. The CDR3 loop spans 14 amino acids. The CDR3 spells CASSARGRNNEQFF. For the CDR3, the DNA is TGTGCCAGCAGCGCCCGCGGGCGAAATAATGAGCAGTTCTTC.

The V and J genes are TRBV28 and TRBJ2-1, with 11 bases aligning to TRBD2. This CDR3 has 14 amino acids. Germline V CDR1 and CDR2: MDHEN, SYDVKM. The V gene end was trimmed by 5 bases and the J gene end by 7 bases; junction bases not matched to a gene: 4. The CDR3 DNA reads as TGTGCCAGCAGTCTTAGCGGGGGGGGGAATGAGCAGTTCTTC. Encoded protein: CASSLSGGGNEQFF.

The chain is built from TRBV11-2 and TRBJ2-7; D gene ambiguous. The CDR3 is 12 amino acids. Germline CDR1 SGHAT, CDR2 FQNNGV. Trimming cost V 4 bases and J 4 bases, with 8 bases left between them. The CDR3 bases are TGTGCCAGCAGCTCTTACTCTTACGAGCAGTACTTC. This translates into CASSSYSYEQYF.

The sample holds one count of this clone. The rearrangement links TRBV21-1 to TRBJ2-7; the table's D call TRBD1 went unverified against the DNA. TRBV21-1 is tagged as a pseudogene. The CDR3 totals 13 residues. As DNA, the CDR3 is TGTGCCAGCAGCAAATCAGGGTCCTACGAGCAGTACTTC. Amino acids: CASSKSGSYEQYF.

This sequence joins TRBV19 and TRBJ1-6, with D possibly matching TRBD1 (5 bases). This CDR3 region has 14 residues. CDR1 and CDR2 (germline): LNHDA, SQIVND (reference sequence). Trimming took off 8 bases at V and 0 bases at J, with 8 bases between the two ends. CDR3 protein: CASGGNSYNSPLHF. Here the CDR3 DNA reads TGTGCCAGTGGGGGGAACTCCTATAATTCACCCCTCCACTTT.

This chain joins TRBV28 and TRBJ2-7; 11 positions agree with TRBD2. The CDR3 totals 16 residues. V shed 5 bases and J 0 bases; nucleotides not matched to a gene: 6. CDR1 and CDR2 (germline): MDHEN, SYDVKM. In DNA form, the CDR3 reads TGTGCCAGCAGTGTCTCCGGGACTAGCGGCTCCTACGAGCAGTACTTC. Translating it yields CASSVSGTSGSYEQYF.